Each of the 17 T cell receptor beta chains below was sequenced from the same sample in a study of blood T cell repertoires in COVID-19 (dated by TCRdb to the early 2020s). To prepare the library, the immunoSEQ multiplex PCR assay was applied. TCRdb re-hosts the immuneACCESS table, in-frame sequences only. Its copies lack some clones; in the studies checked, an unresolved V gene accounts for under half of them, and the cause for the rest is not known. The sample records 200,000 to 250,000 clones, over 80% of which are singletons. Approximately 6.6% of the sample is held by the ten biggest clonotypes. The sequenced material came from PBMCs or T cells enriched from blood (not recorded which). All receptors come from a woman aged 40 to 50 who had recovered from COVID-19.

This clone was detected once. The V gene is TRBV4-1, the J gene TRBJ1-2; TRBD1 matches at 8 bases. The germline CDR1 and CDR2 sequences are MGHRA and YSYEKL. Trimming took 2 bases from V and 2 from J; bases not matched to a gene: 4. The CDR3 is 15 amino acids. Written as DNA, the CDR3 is TGCGCCAGCAGCCAAACAAACAGGGGGAACTATGGCTACACCTTC. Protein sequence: CASSQTNRGNYGYTF.

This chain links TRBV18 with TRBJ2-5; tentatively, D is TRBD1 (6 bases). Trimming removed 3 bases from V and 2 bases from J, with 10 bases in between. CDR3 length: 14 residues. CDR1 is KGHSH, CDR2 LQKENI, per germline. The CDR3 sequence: CASSPGTKQETQYF. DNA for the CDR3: TGTGCCAGCTCACCGGGGACAAAGCAAGAGACCCAGTACTTC.

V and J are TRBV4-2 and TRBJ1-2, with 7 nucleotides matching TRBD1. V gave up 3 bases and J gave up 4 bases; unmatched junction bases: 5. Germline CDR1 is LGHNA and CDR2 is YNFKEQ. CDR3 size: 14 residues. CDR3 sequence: CASSQGGDSYGYTF. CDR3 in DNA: TGTGCCAGCAGCCAGGGCGGGGACAGCTATGGCTACACCTTC.

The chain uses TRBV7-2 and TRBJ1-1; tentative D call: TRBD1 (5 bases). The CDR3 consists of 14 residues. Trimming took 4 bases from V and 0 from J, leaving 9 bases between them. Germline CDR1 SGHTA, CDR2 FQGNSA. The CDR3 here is CASSSRAMNTEAFF. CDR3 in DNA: TGTGCCAGCAGCTCCAGGGCGATGAACACTGAAGCTTTCTTT.

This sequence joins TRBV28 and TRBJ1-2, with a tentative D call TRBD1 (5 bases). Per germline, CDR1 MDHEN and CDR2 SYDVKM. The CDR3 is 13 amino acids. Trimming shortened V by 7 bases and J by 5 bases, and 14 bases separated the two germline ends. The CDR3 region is CASIRQGLYGYTF. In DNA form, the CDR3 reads TGTGCCAGCATTCGGCAGGGTCTATATGGCTACACCTTC.

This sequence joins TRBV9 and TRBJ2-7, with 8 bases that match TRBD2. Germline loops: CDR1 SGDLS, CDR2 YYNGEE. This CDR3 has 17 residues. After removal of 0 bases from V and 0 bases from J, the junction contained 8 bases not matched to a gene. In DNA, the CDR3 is TGTGCCAGCAGCGTAGCGGGGGGGGCAGTTCACTCCTACGAGCAGTACTTC. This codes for CASSVAGGAVHSYEQYF. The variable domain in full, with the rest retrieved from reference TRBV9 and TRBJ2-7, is DSGVTQTPKHLITATGQRVTLRCSPRSGDLSVYWYQQSLDQGLQFLIQYYNGEERAKGNILERFSAQQFPDLHSELNLSSLELGDSALYFCASSVAGGAVHSYEQYFGPGTRLTVT.

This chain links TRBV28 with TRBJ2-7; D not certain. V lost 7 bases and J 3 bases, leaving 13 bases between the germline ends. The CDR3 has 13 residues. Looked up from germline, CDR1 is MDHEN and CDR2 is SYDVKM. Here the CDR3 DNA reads TGTGCCAGCATGCCCGAGACATTCTACGAGCAGTACTTC. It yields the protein CASMPETFYEQYF.

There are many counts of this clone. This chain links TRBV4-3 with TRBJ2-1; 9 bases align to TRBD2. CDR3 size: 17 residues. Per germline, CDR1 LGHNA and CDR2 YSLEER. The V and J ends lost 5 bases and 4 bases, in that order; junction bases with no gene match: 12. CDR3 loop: CASSVRLAVQYYNEQFF. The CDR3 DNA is TGCGCCAGCAGCGTACGACTAGCGGTCCAATATTACAATGAGCAGTTCTTC.

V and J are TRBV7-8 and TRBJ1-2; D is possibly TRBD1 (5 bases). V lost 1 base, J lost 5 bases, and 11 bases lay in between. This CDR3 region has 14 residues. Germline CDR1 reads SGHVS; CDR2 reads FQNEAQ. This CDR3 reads CASSLVRGPYGYTF. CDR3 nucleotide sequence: TGTGCCAGCAGCTTAGTAAGGGGCCCTTATGGCTACACCTTC.

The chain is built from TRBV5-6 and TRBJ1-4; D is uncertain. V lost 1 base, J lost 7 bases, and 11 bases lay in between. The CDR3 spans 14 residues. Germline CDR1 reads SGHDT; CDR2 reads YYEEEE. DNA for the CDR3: TGTGCCAGCAGCTTGAGCCAAAGAGGTGAAAAACTGTTTTTT. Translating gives CASSLSQRGEKLFF.

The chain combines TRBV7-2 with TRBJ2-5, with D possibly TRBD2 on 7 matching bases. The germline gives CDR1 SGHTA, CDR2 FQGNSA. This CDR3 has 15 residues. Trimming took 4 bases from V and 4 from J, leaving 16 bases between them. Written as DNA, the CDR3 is TGTGCCAGCAGCTCACTTGGGGGAGGGGGAGAGACCCAGTACTTC. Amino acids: CASSSLGGGGETQYF.

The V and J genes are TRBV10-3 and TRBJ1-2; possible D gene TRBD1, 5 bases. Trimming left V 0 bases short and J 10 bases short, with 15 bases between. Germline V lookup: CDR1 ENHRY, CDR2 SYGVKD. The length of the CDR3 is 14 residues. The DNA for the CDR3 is TGTGCCATCAGTGAGTCGAACAGGAACCCCCTCTACACCTTC. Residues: CAISESNRNPLYTF.

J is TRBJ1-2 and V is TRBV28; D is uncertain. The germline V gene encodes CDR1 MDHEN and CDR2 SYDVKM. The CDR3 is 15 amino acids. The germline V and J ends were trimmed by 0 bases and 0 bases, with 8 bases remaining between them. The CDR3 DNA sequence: TGTGCCAGCAGTTTATGGGGCATTTCTAACTATGGCTACACCTTC. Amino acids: CASSLWGISNYGYTF.

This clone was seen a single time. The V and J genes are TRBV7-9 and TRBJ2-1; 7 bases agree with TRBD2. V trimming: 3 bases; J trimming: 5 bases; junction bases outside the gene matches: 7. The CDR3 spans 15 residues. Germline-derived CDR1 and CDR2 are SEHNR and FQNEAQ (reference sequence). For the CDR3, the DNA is TGTGCCAGCAGCTTGGGCGGGAGTTCCGACAATGAGCAGTTCTTC. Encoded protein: CASSLGGSSDNEQFF.

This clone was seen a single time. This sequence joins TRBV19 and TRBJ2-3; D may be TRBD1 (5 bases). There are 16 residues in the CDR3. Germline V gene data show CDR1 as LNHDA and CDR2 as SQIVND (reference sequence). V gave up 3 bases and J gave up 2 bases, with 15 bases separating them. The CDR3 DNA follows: TGTGCCAGTAGTATCTCCAGGGAACCTTACACAGATACGCAGTATTTT. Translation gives CASSISREPYTDTQYF.

The DNA for the CDR3 is TGTGCCAGCAGTTACGGGACAGGGAGCACAGATACGCAGTATTTT. This codes for CASSYGTGSTDTQYF. The chain combines TRBV6-5 with TRBJ2-3; 9 bases are a match to TRBD1. This CDR3 contains 15 residues. J was trimmed by 0 bases and V by 2 bases; bases with no gene match: 0. CDR1 is MNHEY and CDR2 is SVGAGI in the germline V gene.

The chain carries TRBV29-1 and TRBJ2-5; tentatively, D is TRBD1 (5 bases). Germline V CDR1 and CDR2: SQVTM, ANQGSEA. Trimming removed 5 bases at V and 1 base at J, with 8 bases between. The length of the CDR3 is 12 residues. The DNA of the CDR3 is TGCAGCGTTCGACAGCCCCAAGAGACCCAGTACTTC. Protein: CSVRQPQETQYF.